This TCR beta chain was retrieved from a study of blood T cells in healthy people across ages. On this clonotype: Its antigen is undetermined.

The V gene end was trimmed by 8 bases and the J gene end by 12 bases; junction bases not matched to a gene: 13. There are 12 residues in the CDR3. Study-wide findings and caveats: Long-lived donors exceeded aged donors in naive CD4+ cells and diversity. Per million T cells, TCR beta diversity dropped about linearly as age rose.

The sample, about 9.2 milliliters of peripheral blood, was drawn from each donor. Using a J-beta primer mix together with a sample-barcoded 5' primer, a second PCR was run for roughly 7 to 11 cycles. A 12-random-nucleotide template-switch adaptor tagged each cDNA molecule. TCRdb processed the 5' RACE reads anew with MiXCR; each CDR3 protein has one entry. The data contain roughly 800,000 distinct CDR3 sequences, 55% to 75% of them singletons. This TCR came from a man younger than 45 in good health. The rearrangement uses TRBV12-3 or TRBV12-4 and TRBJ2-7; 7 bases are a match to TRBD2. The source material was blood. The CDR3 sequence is CASGEGLQFAYF. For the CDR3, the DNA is TGTGCCAGCGGGGAGGGACTACAGTTTGCGTACTTC.